Listed here are 32 T cell receptor beta chains from one sample, sequenced in a study of T cells in women clearing cervical HPV infection. Measured with immunoSEQ multiplex PCR; TCRdb has only the in-frame clones, and not every one. Recorded for this sample: about 39,000 clones. Specimen: blood buffy coat. The receptors stem from a woman between 18 and 69 years old with a cervical HPV16 infection that either progressed to CIN3+ or cleared (not recorded which).

As regards this clone: The CDR3 end lies 3 residues beyond the end of the read and is filled in from the germline J gene. The chain employs TRBV6-1 and TRBJ1-2, with a weak D call TRBD1 (5 bases). The CDR3 length is 14 residues. The germline CDR1 and CDR2 sequences are MNHNS and SASEGT. Trimming took 2 bases from V and 5 from J, leaving 12 bases between them. The CDR3 is CASSERSGRYGYTF. The CDR3 bases that were read are TGTGCCAGCAGTGAACGTTCAGGGCGGTATGGC.

The sequenced CDR3 bases are TGTGCCAGTACAATGGGAGTTAGGGGTGAA. Amino acid sequence: CASTMGVRGE. The full CDR3 protein is CASTMGVRGEAFF. The V gene is TRBV19, the J gene TRBJ1-1; a possible D gene is TRBD1 (5 bases). The CDR3 end is not reached by the read, which stops 3 residues before it; the germline J gene fills it in. Germline CDR1 is LNHDA and CDR2 is SQIVND (reference sequence). This CDR3 is built from 13 residues. Between the trimmed V and J ends, which lost 7 bases and 7 bases, there was a span of 16 bases.

On this clone: The read ends 3 residues before the CDR3 terminus; that terminus is restored from the germline J gene. V gene TRBV5-5 combines with J gene TRBJ1-3; D gene ambiguous. The CDR3 covers 14 residues. From germline, CDR1 is SGHKS and CDR2 YYEKEE (reference sequence). Trimming pared 0 bases from V and 4 bases from J, leaving 8 bases between. Partial CDR3 DNA: TGTGCCAGCAGCTTGGAAGTACAGGGAAACACC. Protein product: CASSLEVQGNT. The whole CDR3 protein is CASSLEVQGNTIYF.

Regarding this clone: The CDR3 end lies 3 residues beyond the end of the read and is filled in from the germline J gene. The chain carries TRBV5-6 and TRBJ1-3; possible D gene TRBD1, 5 bases. CDR3 size: 15 residues. V was clipped by 4 bases and J by 5 bases, with 16 bases between them. CDR1 is SGHDT and CDR2 is YYEEEE in the germline V gene. CDR3 sequence reads: CASSATGPLRNTIYF. The covered CDR3 bases are TGTGCCAGCAGCGCTACAGGTCCATTGCGAAACACC.

The CDR3 DNA, read in part, is TGTGCCAGCAGCTTGGAGGGGACAGGGGCCCACGAG. Translating gives CASSLEGTGAHE. The full CDR3 protein is CASSLEGTGAHEQYF. The chain links TRBV5-6 to TRBJ2-7; 10 positions match TRBD1. The sequenced fragment ends 3 residues before the CDR3 boundary, so the rest is inferred from the germline J gene. V was pared by 0 bases and J by 5 bases, with 5 bases of the junction left unmatched. Germline lookup yields CDR1 SGHDT and CDR2 YYEEEE. The CDR3 is 15 amino acids.

As to this clone: The read comes to an end 3 residues before the CDR3 does, leaving the germline J gene to fill in the end. The chain recombines TRBV16 with TRBJ2-1; no definite D call. The germline gives CDR1 KGHSY, CDR2 FQNENV. V dropped 0 bases and J dropped 8 bases, with 8 bases sitting between them. The CDR3 extends over 13 amino acids. CDR3 bases read: TGTGCCAGCAGCCAATCGAATACTTATGAG. Protein product: CASSQSNTYE. The entire CDR3 reads CASSQSNTYEQFF.

In the case of this clone: The read gets to within 3 residues of the CDR3 end, and the germline J gene fills in the rest. V and J are TRBV7-6 and TRBJ2-3; 13 bases align to TRBD2. Looked up from germline, CDR1 is SGHVS and CDR2 is FNYEAQ. V lost 5 bases to trimming and J lost 6 bases; unmatched junction nucleotides: 8. This CDR3 has 16 residues. CDR3 region: CASSPRTSGSEDTQYF. The sequenced CDR3 bases are TGTGCCAGCAGCCCGCGGACTAGCGGGAGTGAGGATACG.

Comments on this clone: The read is 3 residues too short to cover the CDR3 end, so that end is filled in from the germline J gene. The rearrangement joins TRBV20-1 to TRBJ1-2; no clear D gene. CDR1 DFQATT and CDR2 SNEGSKA come from the germline V gene (reference sequence). CDR3 length equals 11 residues. Partial CDR3 DNA: TGCAGTGCTGATCGTGGCGGGGGC. Amino acids: CSADRGGG. The whole CDR3 sequence reads CSADRGGGYTF.

Comment on this clone: From the germline J gene comes the end of the CDR3, since the read stops 3 residues before it. The V and J genes are TRBV18 and TRBJ2-7, with D possibly matching TRBD1 (5 bases). The V and J ends lost 0 bases and 0 bases respectively, with 9 bases between them. The CDR3 is 15 amino acids. Germline CDR1 is KGHSH and CDR2 is LQKENI. CDR3 residues: CASSPPADNSYEQYF. The CDR3 DNA, read in part, is TGTGCCAGCTCACCACCTGCGGACAACTCCTACGAG. Supplemented by reference TRBV18 and TRBJ2-7, the full variable domain reads NAGVMQNPRHLVRRRGQEARLRCSPMKGHSHVYWYRQLPEEGLKFMVYLQKENIIDESGMPKERFSAEFPKEGPSILRIQQVVRGDSAAYFCASSPPADNSYEQYFGPGTRLTVT.

To note about this clone: The read ends 3 residues before the CDR3 terminus; that terminus is restored from the germline J gene. The rearrangement joins TRBV5-5 to TRBJ2-2; the match to TRBD1 covers 7 bases. Germline CDR1 and CDR2: SGHKS and YYEKEE (reference sequence). J lost 8 bases, V lost 4 bases, and 5 bases had no gene match. The CDR3 contains 13 residues. CDR3 DNA (partial): TGTGCCAGCAGCAAAGAGGGGGCGGGGGAG. Protein sequence: CASSKEGAGE. The CDR3 reads in full as CASSKEGAGELFF.

With regard to this clone: The read ends 3 residues before the CDR3 terminus; that terminus is restored from the germline J gene. This rearrangement joins TRBV5-5 to TRBJ1-6; D is undetermined. The germline V and J ends were trimmed by 0 bases and 7 bases, with 5 bases remaining between them. Germline V gives CDR1 SGHKS, CDR2 YYEKEE (reference sequence). The CDR3 totals 13 residues. CDR3 DNA (partial): TGTGCCAGCAGCTTGGTACAGAATTCACCC. As protein: CASSLVQNSP. The entire CDR3 reads CASSLVQNSPLHF.

A remark on this clone: The read is 3 residues too short to cover the CDR3 end, so that end is filled in from the germline J gene. The chain is built from TRBV7-7 and TRBJ2-1, with TRBD2 matching over 8 bases. Germline CDR1 SSHAT, CDR2 FNYEAQ (reference sequence). The CDR3 sequence is 16 residues long. Germline trimming cut 0 bases from V and 2 bases from J; bases unmatched to any gene: 3. The sequenced part of the CDR3 DNA is TGTGCCAGCAGCTTAGCTCCGGGACTAGCCTACAATGAG. Its translation is CASSLAPGLAYNE. The entire CDR3 sequence reads CASSLAPGLAYNEQFF.

CDR3 loop: CSVARQGGTDTQYF. The CDR3 DNA, read in part, is TGCAGCGTTGCGCGACAGGGGGGGACAGATACG. The rearrangement joins TRBV29-1 to TRBJ2-3; 9 bases are shared with TRBD1. Read sequence stops 3 residues before the CDR3 end, and the germline J gene provides the missing end. Germline V gene data show CDR1 as SQVTM and CDR2 as ANQGSEA. V dropped 4 bases and J dropped 3; count of bases not matched to a gene: 5. The CDR3 sequence is 14 residues long.

Comment on this clone: The CDR3 end lies 3 residues beyond the end of the read and is filled in from the germline J gene. The chain has TRBV7-9 and TRBJ2-3, with 8 bases aligning to TRBD2. In germline, CDR1 is SEHNR, CDR2 FQNEAQ (reference sequence). V shed 1 base and J 6 bases; nucleotides not matched to a gene: 0. This CDR3 spans 13 amino acids. The CDR3 is CASSLGGRDTQYF. CDR3 bases read: TGTGCCAGCAGCTTAGGCGGGAGGGATACG.

With respect to this clone: The read finishes 3 residues shy of the CDR3 end, and the germline J gene is used to complete it. The chain recombines TRBV11-3 with TRBJ2-5; weak D call: TRBD1 (5 bases). This CDR3 region has 13 residues. Germline assignment: CDR1 SGHNT and CDR2 YENEEA. Trimming pared 3 bases from V and 5 bases from J, leaving 10 bases between. The DNA read from the CDR3 is TGTGCCAGCAGCTTTGACAGCCACGAGACC. Translation gives CASSFDSHET. The full CDR3 protein is CASSFDSHETQYF.

A remark on this clone: The read ends 3 residues before the CDR3 terminus; that terminus is restored from the germline J gene. The chain employs TRBV5-6 and TRBJ1-6, with TRBD1 as a possible D gene (5 bases). Germline CDR1 reads SGHDT; CDR2 reads YYEEEE. V was cut by 4 bases and J by 5 bases, with 10 bases left in between. There are 14 residues in the CDR3. The part of the CDR3 DNA that was read is TGTGCCAGCAGCCGGGGGGTAGATAATTCACCC. This encodes CASSRGVDNSP. The CDR3 in full is CASSRGVDNSPLHF.

Comment on this clone: The read terminates 3 residues ahead of where the CDR3 ends, so the germline J gene completes it. The chain joins TRBV2 to TRBJ2-3; 10 bases line up with TRBD2. The CDR3 extends over 18 amino acids. In germline, CDR1 is SNHLY, CDR2 FYNNEI. Germline trimming cut 6 bases from V and 6 bases from J; bases unmatched to any gene: 18. The CDR3 reads CASRGGGTAGGRLDTQYF. The DNA read from the CDR3 is TGTGCCAGCAGGGGAGGGGGAACAGCGGGGGGGCGGTTGGATACG.

The part of the CDR3 DNA that was read is TGTGCCAGCAGCTTAAGCCGGGACACTGAA. Amino acid sequence: CASSLSRDTE. The entire CDR3 reads CASSLSRDTEAFF. V is TRBV11-2 and J is TRBJ1-1; no reliable D call. The missing CDR3 end, 3 residues past where the read stops, is filled in from the germline J gene. Trimming left V 2 bases short and J 3 bases short, with 7 bases between. This CDR3 spans 13 amino acids. Per the germline V gene, CDR1 is SGHAT and CDR2 is FQNNGV.

The CDR3 is CSASTFPLADHTDTQYF. Incomplete CDR3 DNA: TGCAGTGCTAGTACCTTTCCACTAGCGGACCACACAGATACG. The V call is TRBV20-1, the J call TRBJ2-3; 8 nucleotides align to TRBD2. Read sequence stops 3 residues before the CDR3 end, and the germline J gene provides the missing end. The trim removed 3 bases at V and 2 bases at J, leaving 13 bases unmatched. CDR1 and CDR2 from the germline V gene are DFQATT and SNEGSKA (reference sequence). This CDR3 region has 17 residues.

Concerning this clone: Read sequence stops 3 residues before the CDR3 end, and the germline J gene provides the missing end. The J gene is TRBJ1-5, the V gene TRBV19; D gene unclear. V lost 0 bases and J 4 bases, leaving 4 bases between the germline ends. Germline V lookup: CDR1 LNHDA, CDR2 SQIVND (reference sequence). The CDR3 runs 13 residues. The sequenced part of the CDR3 DNA is TGTGCCAGTAGTATAGAAGGGAATCAGCCC. Amino acids: CASSIEGNQP. The complete CDR3 protein is CASSIEGNQPQHF.

Points on this clone: The read is 3 residues too short to cover the CDR3 end, so that end is filled in from the germline J gene. V usage is TRBV7-2 and J usage is TRBJ1-1; D gene unclear. Trimming took 2 bases from V and 7 from J, leaving 14 bases between them. Per germline, CDR1 SGHTA and CDR2 FQGNSA. The CDR3 consists of 14 residues. The CDR3 spells CASSLTRHPDEAFF. CDR3 DNA (partial): TGTGCCAGCAGCTTAACCCGACACCCGGATGAA.

About this clone: From the germline J gene comes the end of the CDR3, since the read stops 3 residues before it. The chain employs TRBV7-9 and TRBJ2-3; no clear D gene. The CDR3 has 15 amino acids. The V and J ends lost 5 bases and 0 bases respectively, with 12 bases between them. Per the germline V gene, CDR1 is SEHNR and CDR2 is FQNEAQ (reference sequence). The CDR3 region is CASSPLDGSTDTQYF. CDR3 DNA (partial): TGTGCCAGCAGCCCCCTCGATGGCAGCACAGATACG.

For this clone: The read stops 3 residues short of the end of the CDR3; the missing end is completed from the germline J gene. The chain combines TRBV23-1 with TRBJ2-3; tentative D call: TRBD1 (6 bases). TRBV23-1 is marked as an open reading frame, function uncertain. The CDR3 is 14 amino acids. V was pared by 7 bases and J by 0 bases, with 11 bases between. CDR3 region: CASTQGPSTDTQYF. The CDR3 DNA, read in part, is TGCGCCAGCACACAGGGTCCTAGCACAGATACG.

A note on this clone: The DNA ends 3 residues before the CDR3 does, and the rest of the CDR3 is filled in from the germline J gene. This chain uses TRBV29-1 with TRBJ1-3, with 9 bases lining up with TRBD1. V trimming: 8 bases; J trimming: 0 bases; junction bases outside the gene matches: 5. The germline CDR1 and CDR2 sequences are SQVTM and ANQGSEA. This CDR3 region has 14 residues. CDR3 sequence reads: CSITGGSSGNTIYF. CDR3 bases read: TGCAGCATCACAGGGGGCAGCTCTGGAAACACC.

Points on this clone: The read is 3 residues too short to cover the CDR3 end, so that end is filled in from the germline J gene. The chain couples TRBV18 to TRBJ2-3; no firm D call. Per germline, CDR1 KGHSH and CDR2 LQKENI. The CDR3 has 11 residues. Trimming pared 7 bases from V and 6 bases from J, leaving 8 bases between. The sequenced CDR3 bases are TGTGCCAGCTTAGCACGGGATACG. Its protein is CASLARDT. The entire CDR3 is CASLARDTQYF.

As concerns this clone: The read comes to an end 3 residues before the CDR3 does, leaving the germline J gene to fill in the end. The V and J genes are TRBV11-3 and TRBJ1-6; weak D call: TRBD1 (6 bases). The germline CDR1 and CDR2 sequences are SGHNT and YENEEA. V shed 3 bases and J shed 7 bases, with 10 bases lying between them. The CDR3 contains 14 residues. This CDR3 is CASSFSGANSPLHF. The sequenced CDR3 bases are TGTGCCAGCAGCTTTTCAGGGGCAAATTCACCC.

On this clone itself: Sequencing ends 3 residues short of the CDR3 end; the germline J gene provides the rest. The chain carries TRBV7-6 and TRBJ2-7, with D maybe TRBD1 (5 bases). CDR3 length: 15 amino acids. Looked up from germline, CDR1 is SGHVS and CDR2 is FNYEAQ. Trimming stripped 5 bases from V and 0 bases from J, with 14 bases between. CDR3 loop: CASSMQGGASYEQYF. The DNA read from the CDR3 is TGTGCCAGCAGCATGCAGGGTGGTGCCTCCTACGAG.

Concerning this clone itself: The CDR3 extends 3 residues past the end of the read, so its final part is completed from the germline J gene. This chain connects TRBV19 to TRBJ1-3; D not resolved. Trimming pared 3 bases from V and 4 bases from J, leaving 13 bases between. The germline V gene encodes CDR1 LNHDA and CDR2 SQIVND (reference sequence). This CDR3 has 15 residues. CDR3 protein: CASSMGSPPGNTIYF. The CDR3 bases that were read are TGTGCCAGTAGTATGGGCAGTCCCCCCGGAAACACC.

With regard to this clone: The CDR3 goes on 3 residues after the read ends, and that part is filled in from the germline J gene. The chain recombines TRBV10-1 with TRBJ2-1, with 11 bases matching TRBD2. Unmatched junction bases numbered 5, after V lost 3 bases and J lost 1 base. CDR3 length equals 17 residues. From germline, CDR1 is WNHNN and CDR2 SYGVQD (reference sequence). The DNA read from the CDR3 is TGCGCCAGCAGTGATATCGGGACTAGCGGTTCCTACAATGAG. It encodes CASSDIGTSGSYNE. The entire CDR3 is CASSDIGTSGSYNEQFF.

As concerns this clone: The observed sequence ends 3 residues before the CDR3 terminus, with the missing tail filled in from the germline J gene. The genes are TRBV29-1 and TRBJ1-2; no firm D call. The CDR3 sequence is 13 residues long. V lost 4 bases to trimming and J lost 0 bases, with 9 bases between them. Looked up from germline, CDR1 is SQVTM and CDR2 is ANQGSEA. The part of the CDR3 DNA that was read is TGCAGCGTTGTTGGTCGGTCTAACTATGGC. This sequence encodes CSVVGRSNYG. The full CDR3 is CSVVGRSNYGYTF.

As for this clone: Read sequence stops 3 residues before the CDR3 end, and the germline J gene provides the missing end. The chain has TRBV28 and TRBJ2-7; 8 nucleotides line up with TRBD1. The CDR3 sequence is 13 residues long. J was trimmed by 2 bases and V by 6 bases; bases with no gene match: 3. Germline CDR1 and CDR2: MDHEN and SYDVKM. The CDR3 sequence: CASRTGEAYEQYF. CDR3 DNA (partial): TGTGCCAGCAGGACAGGGGAGGCCTACGAG. Supplemented by reference TRBV28 and TRBJ2-7, the full variable domain reads DVKVTQSSRYLVKRTGEKVFLECVQDMDHENMFWYRQDPGLGLRLIYFSYDVKMKEKGDIPEGYSVSREKKERFSLILESASTNQTSMYLCASRTGEAYEQYFGPGTRLTVT.

CDR3 amino acids: CASSPLETQYF. The sequenced part of the CDR3 DNA is TGTGCCAGCTCCCCACTAGAGACC. The chain couples TRBV7-9 to TRBJ2-5; D not certain. From the germline J gene comes the end of the CDR3, since the read stops 3 residues before it. Trimming took off 8 bases at V and 4 bases at J, with 8 bases between the two ends. Per the germline V gene, CDR1 is SEHNR and CDR2 is FQNEAQ (reference sequence). The CDR3 length is 11 residues. Filled out from reference TRBV7-9 and TRBJ2-5, the complete variable domain reads DTGVSQNPRHKITKRGQNVTFRCDPISEHNRLYWYRQTLGQGPEFLTYFQNEAQLEKSRLLSDRFSAERPKGSFSTLEIQRTEQGDSAMYLCASSPLETQYFGPGTRLLVL.